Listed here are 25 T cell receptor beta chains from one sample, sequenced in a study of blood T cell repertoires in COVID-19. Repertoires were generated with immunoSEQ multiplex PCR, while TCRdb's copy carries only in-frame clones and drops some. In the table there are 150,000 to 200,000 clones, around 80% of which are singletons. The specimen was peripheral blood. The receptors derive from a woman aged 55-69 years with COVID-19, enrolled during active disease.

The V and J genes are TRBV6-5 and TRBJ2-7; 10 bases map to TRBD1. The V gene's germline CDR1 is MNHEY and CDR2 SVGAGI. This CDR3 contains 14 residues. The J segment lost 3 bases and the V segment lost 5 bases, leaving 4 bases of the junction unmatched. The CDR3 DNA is TGTGCCAGCAGTCCTTGGACAGGGGGCTACGAGCAGTACTTC. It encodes CASSPWTGGYEQYF.

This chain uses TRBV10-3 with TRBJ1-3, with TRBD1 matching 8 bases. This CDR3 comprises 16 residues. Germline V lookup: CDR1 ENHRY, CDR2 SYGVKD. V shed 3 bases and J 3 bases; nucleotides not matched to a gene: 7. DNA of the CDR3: TGTGCCATCAGTGAAGTTCAGGGGGCATATGGAAACACCATATATTTT. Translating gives CAISEVQGAYGNTIYF.

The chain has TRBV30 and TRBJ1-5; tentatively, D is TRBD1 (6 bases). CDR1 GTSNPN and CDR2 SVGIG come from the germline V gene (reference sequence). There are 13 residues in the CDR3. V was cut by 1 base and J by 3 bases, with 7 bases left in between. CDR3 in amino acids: CAWSAGANQPQHF. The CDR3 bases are TGTGCCTGGAGTGCAGGGGCCAATCAGCCCCAGCATTTT. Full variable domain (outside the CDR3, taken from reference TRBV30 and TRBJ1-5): SQTIHQWPATLVQPVGSPLSLECTVEGTSNPNLYWYRQAAGRGLQLLFYSVGIGQISSEVPQNLSASRPQDRQFILSSKKLLLSDSGFYLCAWSAGANQPQHFGDGTRLSIL.

The CDR3 loop is CASRPTGRITGELFF. Here the CDR3 DNA reads TGTGCCAGCAGACCGACAGGGAGGATCACCGGGGAGCTGTTTTTT. The chain carries TRBV6-5 and TRBJ2-2; D is possibly TRBD1 (7 bases). Looked up from germline, CDR1 is MNHEY and CDR2 is SVGAGI. V lost 6 bases, J lost 4 bases, and 15 bases lay in between. The CDR3 is 15 amino acids.

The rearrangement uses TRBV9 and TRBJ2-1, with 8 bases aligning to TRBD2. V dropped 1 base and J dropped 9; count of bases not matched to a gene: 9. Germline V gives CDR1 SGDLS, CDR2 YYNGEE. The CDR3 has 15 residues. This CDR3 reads CASSVLGTSIGEQFF. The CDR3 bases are TGTGCCAGCAGCGTACTCGGGACTAGTATCGGTGAGCAGTTCTTC.

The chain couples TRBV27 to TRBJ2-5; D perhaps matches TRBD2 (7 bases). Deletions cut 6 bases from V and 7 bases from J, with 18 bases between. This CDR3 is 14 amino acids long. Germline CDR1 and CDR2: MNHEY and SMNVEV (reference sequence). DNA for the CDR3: TGTGCCAGCAGCCTAGGGGGGGGTGTTGGGACCCAGTACTTC. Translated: CASSLGGGVGTQYF.

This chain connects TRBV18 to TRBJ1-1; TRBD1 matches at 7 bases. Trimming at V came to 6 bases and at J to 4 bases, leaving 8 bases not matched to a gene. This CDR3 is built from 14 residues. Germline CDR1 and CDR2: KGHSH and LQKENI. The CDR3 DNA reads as TGTGCCAGCTCTACCAGGGGGGTCTTCACTGAAGCTTTCTTT. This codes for CASSTRGVFTEAFF.

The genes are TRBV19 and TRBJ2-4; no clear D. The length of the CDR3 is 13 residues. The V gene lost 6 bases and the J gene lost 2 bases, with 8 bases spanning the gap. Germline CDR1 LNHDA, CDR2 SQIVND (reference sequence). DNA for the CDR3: TGTGCCAGTAGCCAGGTACCCAAAAACATTCAGTACTTC. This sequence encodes CASSQVPKNIQYF.

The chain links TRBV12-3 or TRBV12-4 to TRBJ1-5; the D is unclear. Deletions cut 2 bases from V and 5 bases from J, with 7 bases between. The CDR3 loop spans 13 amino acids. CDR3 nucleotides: TGTGCCAGCAGTTTATACATCGATCAGCCCCAGCATTTT. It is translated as CASSLYIDQPQHF.

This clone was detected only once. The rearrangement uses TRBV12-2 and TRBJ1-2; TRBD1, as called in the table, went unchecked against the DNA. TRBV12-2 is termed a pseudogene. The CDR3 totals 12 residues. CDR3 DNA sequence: TGTGCAACCACCATACAATACTATGGCTACACCTTC. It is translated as CATTIQYYGYTF.

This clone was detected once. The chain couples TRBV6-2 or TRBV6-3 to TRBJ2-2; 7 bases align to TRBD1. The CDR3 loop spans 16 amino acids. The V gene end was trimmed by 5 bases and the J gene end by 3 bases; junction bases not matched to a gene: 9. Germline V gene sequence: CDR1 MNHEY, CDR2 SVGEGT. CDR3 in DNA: TGTGCCAGCAGTGACGATACAGGGGCGGACACCGGGGAGCTGTTTTTT. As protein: CASSDDTGADTGELFF.

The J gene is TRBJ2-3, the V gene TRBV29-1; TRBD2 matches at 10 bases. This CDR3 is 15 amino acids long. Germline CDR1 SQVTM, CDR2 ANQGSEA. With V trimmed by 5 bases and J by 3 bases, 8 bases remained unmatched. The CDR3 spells CSVKTSGSGTDTQYF. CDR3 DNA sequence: TGCAGCGTTAAGACTAGCGGGTCAGGAACAGATACGCAGTATTTT.

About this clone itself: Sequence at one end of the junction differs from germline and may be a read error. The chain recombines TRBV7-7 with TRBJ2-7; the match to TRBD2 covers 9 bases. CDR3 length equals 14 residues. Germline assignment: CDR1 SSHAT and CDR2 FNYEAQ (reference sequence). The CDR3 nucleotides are TGTGCTAGCAGCTTAGATAGCGGGAGTACCGAGCAGTACTTC. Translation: CASSLDSGSTEQYF.

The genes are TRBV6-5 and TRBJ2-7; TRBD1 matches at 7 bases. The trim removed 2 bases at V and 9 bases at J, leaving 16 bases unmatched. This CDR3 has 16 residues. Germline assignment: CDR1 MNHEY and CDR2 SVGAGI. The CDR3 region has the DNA TGTGCCAGCAGTTACCAACAGGGGCCTCCCCGGGCTGCGCAGTACTTC. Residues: CASSYQQGPPRAAQYF.

The CDR3 loop reads CAFWGDRTYEQYV. The CDR3 DNA is TGTGCCTTTTGGGGGGACAGGACCTACGAGCAGTACGTC. J is TRBJ2-7 and V is TRBV21-1; the D segment call TRBD1 is taken from the table without a DNA check. TRBV21-1 is a pseudogene segment. The CDR3 is 13 residues long.

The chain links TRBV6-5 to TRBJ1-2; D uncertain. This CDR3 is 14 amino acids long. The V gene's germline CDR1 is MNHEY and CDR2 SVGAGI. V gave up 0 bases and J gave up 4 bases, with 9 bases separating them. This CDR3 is CASSYSPDFYGYTF. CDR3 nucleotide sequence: TGTGCCAGCAGTTACTCCCCAGACTTCTATGGCTACACCTTC.

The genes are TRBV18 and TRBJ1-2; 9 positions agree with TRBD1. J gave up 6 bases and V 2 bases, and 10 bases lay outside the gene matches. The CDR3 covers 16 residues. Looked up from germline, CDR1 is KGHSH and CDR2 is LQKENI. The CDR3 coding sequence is TGTGCCAGCTCACCATTGTCCCCGGGACAGGGTCATGGCTACACCTTC. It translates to CASSPLSPGQGHGYTF.

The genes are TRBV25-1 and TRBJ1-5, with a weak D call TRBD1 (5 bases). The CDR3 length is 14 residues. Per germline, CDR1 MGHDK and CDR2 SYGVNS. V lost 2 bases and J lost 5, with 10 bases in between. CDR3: CASSEVGGDQPQHF. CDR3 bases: TGTGCCAGCAGTGAAGTGGGGGGGGATCAGCCCCAGCATTTT.

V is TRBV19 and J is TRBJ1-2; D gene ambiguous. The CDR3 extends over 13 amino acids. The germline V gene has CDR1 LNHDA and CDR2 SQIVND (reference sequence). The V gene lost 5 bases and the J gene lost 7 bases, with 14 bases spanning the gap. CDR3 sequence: CASSVGERGGYTF. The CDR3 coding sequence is TGTGCCAGTAGTGTGGGAGAGCGGGGTGGCTACACCTTC.

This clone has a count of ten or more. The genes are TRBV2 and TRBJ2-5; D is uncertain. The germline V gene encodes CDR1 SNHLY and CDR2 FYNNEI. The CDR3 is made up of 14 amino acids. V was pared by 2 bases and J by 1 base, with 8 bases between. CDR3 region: CASSESYSQETQYF. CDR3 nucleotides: TGTGCCAGCAGTGAATCATACAGCCAAGAGACCCAGTACTTC.

As DNA, the CDR3 is TGCGCCAGCAGCCTACTAGCGGGAGGAGAAGGGCGGACCGGGGAGCTGTTTTTT. Encoded protein: CASSLLAGGEGRTGELFF. The chain couples TRBV4-3 to TRBJ2-2, with 12 bases matching TRBD2. The V gene's germline CDR1 is LGHNA and CDR2 YSLEER. The CDR3 spans 18 residues. Trimming removed 4 bases from V and 5 bases from J; junction bases left unmatched: 11.

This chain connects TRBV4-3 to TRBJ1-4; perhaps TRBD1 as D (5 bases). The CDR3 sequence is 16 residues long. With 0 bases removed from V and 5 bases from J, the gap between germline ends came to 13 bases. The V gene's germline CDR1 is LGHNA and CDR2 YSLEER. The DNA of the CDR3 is TGCGCCAGCAGCCAAGAAGGGGCAGGGAACAATGAAAAACTGTTTTTT. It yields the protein CASSQEGAGNNEKLFF.

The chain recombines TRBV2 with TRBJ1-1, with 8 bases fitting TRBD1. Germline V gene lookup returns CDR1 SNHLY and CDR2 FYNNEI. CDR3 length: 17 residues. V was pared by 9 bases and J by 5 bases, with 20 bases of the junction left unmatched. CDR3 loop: CARPRTGRASVVTEAFF. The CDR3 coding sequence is TGTGCCAGGCCAAGGACAGGGAGAGCGAGTGTAGTTACTGAAGCTTTCTTT.

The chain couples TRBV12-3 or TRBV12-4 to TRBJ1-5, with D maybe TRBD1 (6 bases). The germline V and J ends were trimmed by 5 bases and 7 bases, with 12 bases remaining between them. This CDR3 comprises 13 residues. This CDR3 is CASSRTQGQPQHF. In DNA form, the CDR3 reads TGTGCCAGCAGTCGGACGCAGGGGCAGCCCCAGCATTTT.

The CDR3 coding sequence is TGTGCCAGCAGCAAGCACAACAGGGGCGAGCAGTACTTC. Amino acid sequence: CASSKHNRGEQYF. The chain combines TRBV21-1 with TRBJ2-7; TRBD1 is the table's D call and was not checked against the DNA. TRBV21-1 is annotated as a pseudogene. CDR3 size: 13 residues.